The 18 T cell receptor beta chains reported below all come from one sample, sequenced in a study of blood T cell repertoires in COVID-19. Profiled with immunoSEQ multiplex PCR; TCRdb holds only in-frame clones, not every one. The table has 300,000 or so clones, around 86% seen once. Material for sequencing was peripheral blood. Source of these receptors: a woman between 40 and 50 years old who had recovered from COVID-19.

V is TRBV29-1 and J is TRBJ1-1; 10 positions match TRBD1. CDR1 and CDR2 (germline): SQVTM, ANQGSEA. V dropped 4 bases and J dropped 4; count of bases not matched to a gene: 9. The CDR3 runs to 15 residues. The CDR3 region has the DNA TGCAGCGTTGGAGGACAGGGGGAAAGGGGCACTGAAGCTTTCTTT. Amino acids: CSVGGQGERGTEAFF.

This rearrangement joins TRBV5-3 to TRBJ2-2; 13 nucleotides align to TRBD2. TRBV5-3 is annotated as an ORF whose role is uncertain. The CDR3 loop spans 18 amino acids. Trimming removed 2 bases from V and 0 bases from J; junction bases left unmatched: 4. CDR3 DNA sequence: TGTGCCAGAAGCTTCCGGACTAGCGGGGGCCCGAACACCGGGGAGCTGTTTTTT. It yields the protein CARSFRTSGGPNTGELFF.

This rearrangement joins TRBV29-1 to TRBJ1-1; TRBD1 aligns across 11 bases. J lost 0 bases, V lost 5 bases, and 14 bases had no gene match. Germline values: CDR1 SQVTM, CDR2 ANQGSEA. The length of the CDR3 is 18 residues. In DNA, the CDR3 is TGCAGCGTTTCCGGGACAGGGGGGTCCTTTAGCATGAACACTGAAGCTTTCTTT. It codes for CSVSGTGGSFSMNTEAFF.

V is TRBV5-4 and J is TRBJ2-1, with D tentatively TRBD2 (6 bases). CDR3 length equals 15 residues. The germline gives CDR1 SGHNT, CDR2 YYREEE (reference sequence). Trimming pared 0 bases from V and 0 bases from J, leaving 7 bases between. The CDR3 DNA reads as TGTGCCAGCAGCTTGGACGGGAGCTCCTACAATGAGCAGTTCTTC. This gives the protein CASSLDGSSYNEQFF.

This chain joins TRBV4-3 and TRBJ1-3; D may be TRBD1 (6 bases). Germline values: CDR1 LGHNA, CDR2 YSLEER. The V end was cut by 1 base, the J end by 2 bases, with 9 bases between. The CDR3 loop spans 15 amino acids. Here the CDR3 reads CASSQVAGAGNTIYF. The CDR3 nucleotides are TGCGCCAGCAGCCAAGTTGCAGGGGCTGGAAACACCATATATTTT.

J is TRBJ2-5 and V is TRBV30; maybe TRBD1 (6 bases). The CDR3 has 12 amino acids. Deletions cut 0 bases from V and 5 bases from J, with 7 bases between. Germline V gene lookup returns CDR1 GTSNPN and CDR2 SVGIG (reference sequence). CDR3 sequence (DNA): TGTGCCTGGAGTGTAAGGGGGGAGACCCAGTACTTC. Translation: CAWSVRGETQYF.

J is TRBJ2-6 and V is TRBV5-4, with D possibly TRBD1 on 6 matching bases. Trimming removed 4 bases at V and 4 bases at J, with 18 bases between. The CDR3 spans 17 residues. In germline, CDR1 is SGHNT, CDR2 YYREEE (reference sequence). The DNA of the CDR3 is TGTGCCAGCAGCCCCGGGACACGCGCAGCGGGGGCCAACGTCCTGACTTTC. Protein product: CASSPGTRAAGANVLTF.

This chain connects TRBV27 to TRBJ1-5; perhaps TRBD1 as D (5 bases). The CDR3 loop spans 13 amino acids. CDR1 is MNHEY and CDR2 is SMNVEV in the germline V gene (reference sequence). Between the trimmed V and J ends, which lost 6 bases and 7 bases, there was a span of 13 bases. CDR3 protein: CASRGLLGQPQHF. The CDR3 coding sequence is TGTGCCAGCAGGGGACTCCTTGGACAGCCCCAGCATTTT.

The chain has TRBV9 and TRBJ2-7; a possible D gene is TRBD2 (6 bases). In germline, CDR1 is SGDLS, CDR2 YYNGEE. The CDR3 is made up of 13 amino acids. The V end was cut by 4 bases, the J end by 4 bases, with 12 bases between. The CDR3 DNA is TGTGCCAGCAGCCCGGGGGACGGATACGAGCAGTACTTC. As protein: CASSPGDGYEQYF.

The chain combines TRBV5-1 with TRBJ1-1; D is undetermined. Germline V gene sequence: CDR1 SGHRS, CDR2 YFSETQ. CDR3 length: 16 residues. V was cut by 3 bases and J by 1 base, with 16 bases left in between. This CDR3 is CASSSTAGMENTEAFF. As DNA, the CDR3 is TGCGCCAGCAGCTCGACGGCGGGGATGGAGAACACTGAAGCTTTCTTT.

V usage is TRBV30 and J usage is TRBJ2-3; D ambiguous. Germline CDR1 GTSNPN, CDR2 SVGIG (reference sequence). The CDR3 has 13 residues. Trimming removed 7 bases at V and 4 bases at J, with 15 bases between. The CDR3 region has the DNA TGTGCCTCCCCAGGCATCGTCCCAGATACGCAGTATTTT. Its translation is CASPGIVPDTQYF.

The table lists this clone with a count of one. CDR3 nucleotides: TGCGCCAGCAGCTCAGCGGATTTCCCTTACGAGCAGTACTTC. Protein product: CASSSADFPYEQYF. The chain joins TRBV5-1 to TRBJ2-7, with a tentative D call TRBD2 (5 bases). The CDR3 loop spans 14 amino acids. V was shortened by 3 bases and J by 4 bases, with 14 bases between the two germline ends. Germline CDR1 and CDR2: SGHRS and YFSETQ. Complete variable domain (other parts from reference TRBV5-1 and TRBJ2-7): KAGVTQTPRYLIKTRGQQVTLSCSPISGHRSVSWYQQTPGQGLQFLFEYFSETQRNKGNFPGRFSGRQFSNSRSEMNVSTLELGDSALYLCASSSADFPYEQYFGPGTRLTVT.

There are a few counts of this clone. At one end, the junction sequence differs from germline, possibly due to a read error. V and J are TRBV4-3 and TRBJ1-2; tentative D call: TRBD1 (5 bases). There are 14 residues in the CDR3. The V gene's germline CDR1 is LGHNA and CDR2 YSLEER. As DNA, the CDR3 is TGCGCCAGCAGTCAAGGGATAGGGGTCTATGGCTACACCTTC. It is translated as CASSQGIGVYGYTF.

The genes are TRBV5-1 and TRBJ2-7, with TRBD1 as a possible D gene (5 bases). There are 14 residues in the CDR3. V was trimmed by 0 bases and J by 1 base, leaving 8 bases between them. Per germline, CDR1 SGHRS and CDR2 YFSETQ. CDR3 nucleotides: TGCGCCAGCAGCTTGGTGACAGCTTCCTACGAGCAGTACTTC. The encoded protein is CASSLVTASYEQYF.

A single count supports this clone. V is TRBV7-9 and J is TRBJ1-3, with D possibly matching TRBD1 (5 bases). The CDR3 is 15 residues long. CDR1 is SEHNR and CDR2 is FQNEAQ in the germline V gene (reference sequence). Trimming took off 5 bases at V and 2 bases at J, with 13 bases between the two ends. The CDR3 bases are TGTGCCAGCAGCCCGACAGTAGGACCTGGAAACACCATATATTTT. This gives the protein CASSPTVGPGNTIYF.

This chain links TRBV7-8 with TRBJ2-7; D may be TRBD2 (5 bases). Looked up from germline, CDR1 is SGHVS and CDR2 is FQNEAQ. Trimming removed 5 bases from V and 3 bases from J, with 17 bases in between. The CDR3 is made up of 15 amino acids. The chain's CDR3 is CASSAGVRSDYEQYF. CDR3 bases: TGTGCCAGCAGCGCCGGGGTTAGGTCCGACTACGAGCAGTACTTC.

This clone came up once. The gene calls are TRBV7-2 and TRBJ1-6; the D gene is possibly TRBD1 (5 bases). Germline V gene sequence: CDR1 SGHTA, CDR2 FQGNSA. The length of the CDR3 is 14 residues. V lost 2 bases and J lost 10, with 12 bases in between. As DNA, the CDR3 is TGTGCCAGCAGCTTACAAGGACACCAGTCACCCCTCCACTTT. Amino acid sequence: CASSLQGHQSPLHF.

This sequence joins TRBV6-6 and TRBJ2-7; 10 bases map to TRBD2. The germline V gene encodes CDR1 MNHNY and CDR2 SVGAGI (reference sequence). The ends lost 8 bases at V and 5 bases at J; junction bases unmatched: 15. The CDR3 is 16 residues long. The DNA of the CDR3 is TGTGCCAGCCGGAGCAGTCAAGCGGGGGGGCCGGACGAGCAGTACTTC. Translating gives CASRSSQAGGPDEQYF.